This T cell receptor (beta chain) was obtained from a study of blood T cell repertoires in COVID-19. About the study: Collection of acute and convalescent COVID-19 samples took place in the United States, Italy and Spain.

The germline CDR1 and CDR2 sequences are SGHTA and FQGNSA. The germline V and J ends were trimmed by 3 bases and 4 bases, with 13 bases remaining between them. The CDR3 sequence is 15 residues long. This clone was found once. Per the original methods: For nucleated cells, counts were estimated from reference gene primer amplification. The repertoire was sequenced with immunoSEQ multiplex PCR; TCRdb's copy has only in-frame clones and lacks some. Clone size and the V and J calls come from that table; the DNA yielded D and trimming. The sample has some 160,000 clones; approximately 86% are singletons. Material for sequencing was peripheral blood. The V gene is TRBV7-2, the J gene TRBJ1-5; unclear D gene. This TCR came from a woman older than 75 with COVID-19, enrolled during active disease. CDR3 protein: CASSLTRGINQPQHF. CDR3 DNA: TGTGCCAGCAGCTTGACGCGAGGGATTAATCAGCCCCAGCATTTT.